This T cell receptor beta chain appears in the sequencing data of a study of T cell responses to AZD1222 COVID-19 vaccine. Study-level findings and limits: Most donors were white British and more were female, and clonal diversity was possibly underestimated. Spike was spanned by vaccine-associated CD4 TCRs, with dominance at 160-218 and 743-854. Recipients of two AZD1222 doses showed rising Spike-specific TCR breadth and depth.

Sequencing used immunoSEQ multiplex PCR; TCRdb keeps in-frame clones, though not all of them. Of some 110,000 clones in the sample, around 90% were seen once. The germline V gene has CDR1 SGHDT and CDR2 YYEEEE. The length of the CDR3 is 13 residues. Trimming removed 1 base at V and 8 bases at J, with 10 bases between. About this clone: Its antigen is still unknown.

This clonotype was sampled from an adult in good health. V and J are TRBV5-6 and TRBJ2-1; D is unclear. The sequences come from peripheral blood, collected on day 0 of AZD1222 vaccination. CDR3 region: CASSLSSFDEQFF. Here the CDR3 DNA reads TGTGCCAGCAGCTTGTCAAGTTTCGATGAGCAGTTCTTC.